The 28 T cell receptor beta chains below come from one sample, sequenced in a study of vaccination effects on CD4 cells after COVID-19. No cognate antigen is known for these TCRs. Sequencing was performed with immunoSEQ multiplex PCR; in TCRdb, only in-frame clones are kept and a portion is missing. The sample holds more than 60,000 clones, around 70% seen once. Following culture for about ten days, CD4+ T cells were isolated. Two-dose BNT162b2 or mRNA-1273 vaccination was given to participants. Sample: CD4+ T cells from PBMCs cultured without peptide, taken after COVID-19 vaccination. The receptors were gathered from a human donor who received a COVID-19 vaccine.

The chain couples TRBV5-1 to TRBJ1-4; possibly TRBD1 for D (6 bases). The CDR3 covers 14 residues. The ends were cut back, 4 bases at V and 4 bases at J, with 11 bases in the middle. CDR1 and CDR2 (germline): SGHRS, YFSETQ. CDR3 sequence: CASSRRQDNEKLFF. The CDR3 DNA reads as TGCGCCAGCAGCCGTCGACAGGATAATGAAAAACTGTTTTTT.

The chain combines TRBV7-3 with TRBJ2-1, with D possibly matching TRBD2 (5 bases). Germline lookup yields CDR1 SGHTA and CDR2 FQGTGA. The ends were cut back, 3 bases at V and 6 bases at J, with 6 bases in the middle. The length of the CDR3 is 12 residues. The DNA for the CDR3 is TGTGCCAGCAGCTTCGCGGGCAATGAGCAGTTCTTC. Its protein is CASSFAGNEQFF. Full variable domain (missing parts from reference TRBV7-3 and TRBJ2-1): GAGVSQTPSNKVTEKGKYVELRCDPISGHTALYWYRQSLGQGPEFLIYFQGTGAADDSGLPNDRFFAVRPEGSVSTLKIQRTERGDSAVYLCASSFAGNEQFFGPGTRLTVL.

The CDR3 DNA reads as TGTGCCAGCAGTCCGAACCACAATTTACACGAGCAGTACGTC. Encoded protein: CASSPNHNLHEQYV. This chain links TRBV6-5 with TRBJ2-7; D is unresolved. Germline V CDR1 and CDR2: MNHEY, SVGAGI. CDR3 length: 14 amino acids. With 5 bases removed from V and 5 bases from J, the gap between germline ends came to 16 bases.

This clone was recorded a few times. The chain employs TRBV5-1 and TRBJ1-1, with no clear D. Germline CDR1 SGHRS, CDR2 YFSETQ. This CDR3 has 13 amino acids. Trimming took off 6 bases at V and 3 bases at J, with 12 bases between the two ends. The CDR3 protein is CASTNGRDTEAFF. Here the CDR3 DNA reads TGCGCCAGCACTAATGGGCGAGACACTGAAGCTTTCTTT.

The V and J genes are TRBV5-1 and TRBJ2-1; possible D gene TRBD1, 5 bases. CDR3 length equals 16 residues. Germline-derived CDR1 and CDR2 are SGHRS and YFSETQ. The V and J ends lost 0 bases and 1 base respectively, with 11 bases between them. CDR3 loop: CASSLATGASYNEQFF. In DNA, the CDR3 is TGCGCCAGCAGCTTGGCCACAGGCGCTTCCTACAATGAGCAGTTCTTC.

This chain connects TRBV21-1 to TRBJ1-5; TRBD1 is taken as the D call from the table, unchecked against the DNA. TRBV21-1 is a pseudogene. The CDR3 loop spans 18 amino acids. As DNA, the CDR3 is TGTGCCAGCAGCAAGGGGCGAGCATCAGGGTCGTTGATTCAGCCCCAGCATTTT. Protein product: CASSKGRASGSLIQPQHF.

The chain couples TRBV4-1 to TRBJ2-3; D remains unclear. Deletions cut 1 base from V and 2 bases from J, with 7 bases between. Germline-derived CDR1 and CDR2 are MGHRA and YSYEKL. The CDR3 sequence is 14 residues long. DNA of the CDR3: TGCGCCAGCAGCCAAGTCTTGATCACAGATACGCAGTATTTT. Translation gives CASSQVLITDTQYF.

V is TRBV27 and J is TRBJ1-2, with 7 positions matching TRBD1. The germline gives CDR1 MNHEY, CDR2 SMNVEV (reference sequence). This CDR3 is 14 amino acids long. Losses at the gene ends were 4 bases for V and 4 bases for J; bases not matched to a gene: 6. The DNA for the CDR3 is TGTGCCAGCAGTTCCTTAGACAGGGTCTATGGCTACACCTTC. Protein: CASSSLDRVYGYTF.

The rearrangement joins TRBV30 to TRBJ2-1, with 8 bases aligning to TRBD2. Trimming cost V 0 bases and J 0 bases; bases outside gene matches: 7. CDR3 size: 17 residues. CDR1 and CDR2 from the germline V gene are GTSNPN and SVGIG (reference sequence). The DNA for the CDR3 is TGTGCCTGGAGTGTACTAGCGGCTAGCCGCTCCTACAATGAGCAGTTCTTC. Translated, it gives CAWSVLAASRSYNEQFF.

This clone was recorded a few times. This chain uses TRBV5-8 with TRBJ2-3; D gene uncertain. This CDR3 has 18 residues. Trimming left V 7 bases short and J 4 bases short, with 28 bases between. The germline CDR1 and CDR2 sequences are SGHTS and YDEGEE. CDR3 in DNA: TGTGCCAGCCCCTGGCCCCCTTTAGCTCGAGGAAGCCCAGATACGCAGTATTTT. Encoded protein: CASPWPPLARGSPDTQYF. Looking up the rest from reference TRBV5-8 and TRBJ2-3 gives the full variable domain: EAGVTQSPTHLIKTRGQQATLRCSPISGHTSVYWYQQALGLGLQFLLWYDEGEERNRGNFPPRFSGRQFPNYSSELNVNALELEDSALYLCASPWPPLARGSPDTQYFGPGTRLTVL.

In this sample, this clone turned up once. The genes are TRBV9 and TRBJ2-6; 10 nucleotides line up with TRBD1. Trimming cost V 4 bases and J 0 bases; bases outside gene matches: 1. This CDR3 has 16 amino acids. The V gene's germline CDR1 is SGDLS and CDR2 YYNGEE. The CDR3: CASSRDRGSGANVLTF. The CDR3 nucleotides read TGTGCCAGCAGCAGGGACAGGGGCTCTGGGGCCAACGTCCTGACTTTC.

A note on this clone: Here the CDR3 omits its conserved ending phenylalanine or tryptophan, so a read error is the likely source. No DNA is shown, since the ends of the CDR3 on it are uncertain; the CDR3 is the one TCRdb lists. The V gene is TRBV18, the J gene TRBJ1-4. The length of the CDR3 is 10 amino acids, counting both ends. The germline CDR1 and CDR2 sequences are KGHSH and LQKENI. Here the CDR3 reads CASSPPQPEG.

Concerning this clone: Other DNA sequences in the sample encode the same CDR3. The chain recombines TRBV6-1 with TRBJ1-2; 7 bases agree with TRBD1. The V gene end was trimmed by 1 base and the J gene end by 4 bases; junction bases not matched to a gene: 3. Germline V gene lookup returns CDR1 MNHNS and CDR2 SASEGT. The CDR3 is 14 residues long. The DNA for the CDR3 is TGTGCCAGCAGTGAAGAAGCAGGGGGCTATGGCTACACCTTC. It codes for CASSEEAGGYGYTF.

This clone was detected only once. The chain employs TRBV10-3 and TRBJ2-7; 7 bases match TRBD1. J gave up 3 bases and V 3 bases, and 5 bases lay outside the gene matches. The V gene's germline CDR1 is ENHRY and CDR2 SYGVKD. The CDR3 is 14 residues long. CDR3 DNA sequence: TGTGCCATCAGTGATTCCGGGACAGTCTACGAGCAGTACGTC. Encoded protein: CAISDSGTVYEQYV.

This sequence joins TRBV19 and TRBJ2-1; 8 nucleotides match TRBD1. Trimming took 6 bases from V and 4 from J; bases not matched to a gene: 5. CDR1 and CDR2 from the germline V gene are LNHDA and SQIVND (reference sequence). This CDR3 is 14 amino acids long. The CDR3 DNA reads TGTGCCAGTAGGGGGGACAGGTCTTACAATGAGCAGTTCTTC. Amino acids: CASRGDRSYNEQFF.

This chain links TRBV13 with TRBJ2-1; TRBD1 agrees at 11 bases. The CDR3 sequence is 16 residues long. CDR1 PRHDT and CDR2 FYEKMQ come from the germline V gene (reference sequence). The trim removed 1 base at V and 4 bases at J, leaving 3 bases unmatched. DNA for the CDR3: TGTGCCAGCAGCTTAGATGGACAGGGGGCGTACAATGAGCAGTTCTTC. This sequence encodes CASSLDGQGAYNEQFF.

This chain links TRBV28 with TRBJ1-1; 7 bases are shared with TRBD1. Germline V gene sequence: CDR1 MDHEN, CDR2 SYDVKM. J lost 4 bases, V lost 5 bases, and 4 bases had no gene match. The CDR3 covers 13 residues. The CDR3 reads CASSLRGSTEAFF. In DNA form, the CDR3 reads TGTGCCAGCAGTCTCAGGGGGAGCACTGAAGCTTTCTTT.

The rearrangement joins TRBV4-3 to TRBJ1-3; D gene uncertain. Trimming stripped 4 bases from V and 3 bases from J, with 7 bases between. The germline V gene has CDR1 LGHNA and CDR2 YSLEER. The CDR3 loop spans 13 amino acids. CDR3 loop: CASSPKGGNTIYF. In nucleotides, the CDR3 is TGCGCCAGCAGCCCTAAAGGTGGAAACACCATATATTTT.

The chain has TRBV30 and TRBJ2-3; D remains unclear. Trimming stripped 0 bases from V and 5 bases from J, with 9 bases between. The CDR3 runs 13 residues. CDR1 and CDR2 from the germline V gene are GTSNPN and SVGIG (reference sequence). The CDR3 DNA is TGTGCCTGGAGTGTACCCTTACGAGATACGCAGTATTTT. It encodes CAWSVPLRDTQYF.

This clone was seen only once. The gene calls are TRBV30 and TRBJ1-2, with D hard to call. The CDR3 runs 13 residues. In germline, CDR1 is GTSNPN, CDR2 SVGIG (reference sequence). V was clipped by 3 bases and J by 7 bases, with 15 bases between them. In DNA, the CDR3 is TGTGCCTGGAGGTACACAAGTAGTAGTGGCTACACCTTC. This gives the protein CAWRYTSSSGYTF.

This clone was found once. The chain couples TRBV10-3 to TRBJ2-3; 7 bases match TRBD2. The V gene end was trimmed by 4 bases and the J gene end by 0 bases; junction bases not matched to a gene: 4. This CDR3 is 15 amino acids long. Germline V gene lookup returns CDR1 ENHRY and CDR2 SYGVKD. The CDR3 loop is CAISGRGDSTDTQYF. The CDR3 DNA reads as TGTGCCATCAGTGGTCGGGGGGATAGCACAGATACGCAGTATTTT.

CDR3 coding DNA: TGTGCAAGTCGCTTAGCGCGGGGAGGAATTTGCTATGGCTACACCTTC. Its protein is CASRLARGGICYGYTF. This sequence joins TRBV12-2 and TRBJ1-2. TRBV12-2 is a recognized pseudogene. There are 16 residues in the CDR3.

This chain joins TRBV4-1 and TRBJ1-2, with 7 bases that match TRBD1. The CDR3 is 17 residues long. V lost 1 base and J lost 2; bases outside the gene matches: 10. Germline CDR1 MGHRA, CDR2 YSYEKL. The CDR3: CASSQAGGDSRNYGYTF. CDR3 nucleotides: TGCGCCAGCAGCCAAGCCGGGGGGGACAGCAGGAACTATGGCTACACCTTC.

The CDR3 nucleotides read TGTGCCAGCAGCCGGGACAGAGGTGAAAAACTGTTTTTT. The encoded protein is CASSRDRGEKLFF. V and J are TRBV5-6 and TRBJ1-4; 7 bases are shared with TRBD1. CDR1 and CDR2 from the germline V gene are SGHDT and YYEEEE. With V trimmed by 4 bases and J by 7 bases, 4 bases remained unmatched. This CDR3 spans 13 amino acids. The variable domain in full, with the rest retrieved from reference TRBV5-6 and TRBJ1-4, is DAGVTQSPTHLIKTRGQQVTLRCSPKSGHDTVSWYQQALGQGPQFIFQYYEEEERQRGNFPDRFSGHQFPNYSSELNVNALLLGDSALYLCASSRDRGEKLFFGSGTQLSVL.

V gene TRBV5-8 combines with J gene TRBJ2-2, with 9 positions matching TRBD1. J lost 0 bases, V lost 4 bases, and 10 bases had no gene match. CDR1 SGHTS and CDR2 YDEGEE come from the germline V gene. The CDR3 loop spans 18 amino acids. CDR3 sequence reads: CASSGSYRGLANTGELFF. CDR3 DNA sequence: TGTGCCAGCAGCGGCTCCTACAGGGGGCTGGCGAACACCGGGGAGCTGTTTTTT.

The J gene is TRBJ2-2, the V gene TRBV9; D gene unclear. The germline gives CDR1 SGDLS, CDR2 YYNGEE. The V end lost 0 bases, the J end lost 10 bases, and 16 bases lay between the germline ends. This CDR3 contains 15 residues. The CDR3 sequence is CASSVGVAIPPELFF. In DNA, the CDR3 is TGTGCCAGCAGCGTAGGAGTGGCTATCCCCCCGGAGCTGTTTTTT.

This clone was seen just once. The J gene is TRBJ2-5, the V gene TRBV3-1 (or the pseudogene TRBV3-2); D gene unclear. Germline CDR1 and CDR2: LGHDT and YNNKEL (reference sequence). Trimming cost V 3 bases and J 0 bases, with 8 bases left between them. The CDR3 sequence is 14 residues long. The CDR3 DNA follows: TGTGCCAGCAGCCACCCCAGCAACCAAGAGACCCAGTACTTC. Translated, it gives CASSHPSNQETQYF.

The V gene is TRBV10-1, the J gene TRBJ2-5, with D perhaps assigned TRBD1 or TRBD2 (5 bases each). V was cut by 5 bases and J by 1 base, with 8 bases left in between. The germline V gene has CDR1 WNHNN and CDR2 SYGVQD (reference sequence). This CDR3 contains 13 residues. Here the CDR3 reads CASSSGTQETQYF. As DNA, the CDR3 is TGCGCCAGCAGTTCCGGGACCCAAGAGACCCAGTACTTC.